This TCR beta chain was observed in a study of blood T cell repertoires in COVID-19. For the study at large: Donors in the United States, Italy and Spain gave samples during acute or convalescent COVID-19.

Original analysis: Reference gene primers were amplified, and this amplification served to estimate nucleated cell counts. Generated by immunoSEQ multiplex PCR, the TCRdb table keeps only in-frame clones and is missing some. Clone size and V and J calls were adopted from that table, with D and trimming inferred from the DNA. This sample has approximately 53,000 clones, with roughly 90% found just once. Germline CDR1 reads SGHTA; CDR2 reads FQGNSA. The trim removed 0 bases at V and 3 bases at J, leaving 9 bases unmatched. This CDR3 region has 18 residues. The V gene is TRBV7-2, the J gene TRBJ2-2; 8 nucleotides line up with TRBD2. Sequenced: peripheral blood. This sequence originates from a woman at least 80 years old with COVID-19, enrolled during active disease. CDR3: CASSLAPAGGGYTGELFF. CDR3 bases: TGTGCCAGCAGCTTAGCACCAGCAGGCGGGGGGTACACCGGGGAGCTGTTTTTT.